These 2 T cell receptor beta chains were sequenced from one sample in a study of T cell changes during pregnancy in multiple sclerosis (dated by TCRdb to between 2017 and 2020). Receptor libraries were prepared by the immunoSEQ multiplex PCR assay. TCRdb obtained this table from immuneACCESS and retained in-frame rearrangements with V and J assigned. These tables miss some clones; where compared with another copy, unresolved V genes account for less than half of the shortfall, and the remainder is unexplained. The sample records 30,000 to 40,000 clones, more than 75% of which are singletons. Clones ranked in the top ten supply 6.5% to 8.5% of the sample. The input for sequencing was CD8+ T cells from peripheral blood mononuclear cells, taken in the third trimester of pregnancy. Receptors originate from a female donor with multiple sclerosis, enrolled in a pregnancy study.

V usage is TRBV4-1 and J usage is TRBJ2-1, with 14 bases lining up with TRBD2. The V gene end was trimmed by 2 bases and the J gene end by 9 bases; junction bases not matched to a gene: 9. The CDR3 totals 17 residues. Germline CDR1 MGHRA, CDR2 YSYEKL. The CDR3 DNA follows: TGCGCCAGCAGCCAAATACCCGGGACTAGCGGGGGTTCTGAGCAGTTCTTC. This codes for CASSQIPGTSGGSEQFF.

The chain combines TRBV13 with TRBJ2-1; the match to TRBD1 covers 11 bases. This CDR3 is built from 14 residues. The V gene end was trimmed by 3 bases and the J gene end by 7 bases; junction bases not matched to a gene: 2. The germline V gene encodes CDR1 PRHDT and CDR2 FYEKMQ (reference sequence). CDR3 DNA: TGTGCCAGCAGCTTCGGACAGGGGGCAAATGAGCAGTTCTTC. Translated: CASSFGQGANEQFF.